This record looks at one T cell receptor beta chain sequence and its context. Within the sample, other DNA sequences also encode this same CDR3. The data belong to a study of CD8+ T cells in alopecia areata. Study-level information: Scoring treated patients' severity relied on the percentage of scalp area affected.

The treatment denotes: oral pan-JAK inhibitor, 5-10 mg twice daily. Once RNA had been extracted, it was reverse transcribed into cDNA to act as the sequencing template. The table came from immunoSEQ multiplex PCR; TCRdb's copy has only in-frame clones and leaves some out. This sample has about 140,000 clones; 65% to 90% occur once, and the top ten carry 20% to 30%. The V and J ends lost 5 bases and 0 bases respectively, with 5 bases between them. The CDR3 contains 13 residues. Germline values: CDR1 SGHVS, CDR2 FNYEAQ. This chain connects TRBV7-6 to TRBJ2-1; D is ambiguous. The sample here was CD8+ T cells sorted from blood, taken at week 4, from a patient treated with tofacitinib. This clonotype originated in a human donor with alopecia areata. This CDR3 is CASSLSSYNEQFF. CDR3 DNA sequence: TGTGCCAGCAGCCTCTCCTCCTACAATGAGCAGTTCTTC.